The present T cell receptor (beta chain) was sequenced within a study of T cells in Graves' hyperthyroidism and ophthalmopathy (dated by TCRdb to the late 2010s). Looking at the study overall: Peripheral blood was sampled at the time of initial diagnosis, prior to any treatment. To identify distinguishing TCR V-J signatures, a discovery cohort of about 100 patients was used, comprising 43 with Graves' ophthalmopathy and around 57 with stable Graves' hyperthyroidism. Prospective prediction of ophthalmopathy was tested in an independent validation cohort of fewer than 20 hyperthyroidism patients and 17 patients who later progressed to ophthalmopathy. The 95 to 100 discovery patients were randomly split 7:3 into training and test sets. In roughly six Graves' hyperthyroidism patients, the study also compared T-cell repertoires from thyroid tissue with T-cell repertoires from blood. After blood sampling, hyperthyroidism patients were treated with methimazole at a starting dose of 30 mg daily, and ophthalmopathy patients were treated with high-dose intravenous methylprednisolone. The paper describes TCR Vbeta CDR3 sequencing of 140 or so peripheral blood samples, made up of about 40 ophthalmopathy patients, 70 to 80 hyperthyroidism patients and roughly 17 progressor patients.

Ophthalmopathy patients had moderately to severely active disease, with a Clinical Activity Score of 3 or more, a NOSPECS grade of 4 or more, and a disease duration of less than 3 months. Patients with uncontrolled infections, other autoimmune diseases, pregnancy or lactation were excluded. Diagnoses were established on the basis of clinical symptoms, serum thyroxine and TRAb, thyroid ultrasound, and orbital computed tomography. PBMCs were separated from under 11 ml of fresh peripheral blood using Ficoll-Paque density gradient centrifugation. Trizol reagent was used to extract total RNA, and RNA quality was then checked on an Agilent 2100 Bioanalyzer. This clonotype was picked up a small number of times. It has no known antigen specificity. Base qualities are not provided; no much larger clone lies one nucleotide away. Study-level results and caveats: No statistical method was used to set the sample size in advance, and investigators knew the group allocation. In cross-validation, a model built on a 13 V-J signature told ophthalmopathy apart from stable hyperthyroidism with 87.88% sensitivity and roughly 81% specificity, and in testing the same model reached 80%/75%. During validation, the model predicted progression to ophthalmopathy a median of about 6.5 months ahead of onset, with almost 71% sensitivity and around 73% specificity. Most expanded thyroid clonotypes (frequency above 0.001) were also detected in blood, a finding suggesting that blood repertoires may reflect thyroid immune responses.

The TCR beta CDR3 regions were amplified from the RNA transcripts. A first-round RT-PCR of the TCR CDR3 used the HTBI primer set with the Qiagen OneStep RT-PCR kit. Libraries were constructed in a second round of multiplex PCR, after which size selection and purification were performed. The libraries were sequenced on an Illumina HiSeq2000 using paired-end 100 bp reads. In the paper's pipeline: Raw data were processed with SOAPnuke, discarding reads with adapters, uncalled bases, mean Phred below 15, or no exact constant-primer or identifier match. High-quality paired reads were merged with COPE v1.2.5, and unique nucleotide sequences were defined as clonotypes. MiTCR v1.1 was used to align the clonotypes against IMGT TRBV, TRBD and TRBJ reference segments. Only V-J combinations with frequency above 0.0001, covering about 99% of repertoires, were analysed. The TCS score was defined as F50 (clonal expansion) divided by E x V (chaos), with BLOSUM62-based TCRdist calculated between CDR3 peptides within each V-J. Welch's t-statistics and random forest reduced 500 to 550 V-J features to 10 to 15, which were used in a naive Bayes classifier (R e1071). TCRdb ran its own pipeline on the public reads, namely fastp trimming at Q25 and MiXCR clone calling, and kept in-frame beta chains. Rows merge per CDR3 protein into single entries with the most common DNA and genes. TCRdb's processing, not the authors', yielded these V and J calls. Counted in this sample were around 600,000 distinct CDR3 sequences; about a sixth of them appeared once. The ten largest clones take up roughly 3% of the sample.

Reading from cysteine to phenylalanine, the CDR3 counts 17 amino acids. Just CDR3 DNA is preserved here, 51 bases in frame from base 1. V is clipped by 6 bases and J by 0 bases, and the sequence between their germline boundaries is 17 bases long. CDR1 and CDR2 are read off the germline V gene as KGHSH and LQKENI. This chain joins TRBV18 to TRBJ2-2; no D gene call is confident. The receptor was derived from a woman in her thirties or forties with Graves' ophthalmopathy. The specimen was blood. The sequenced DNA: TGTGCCAGCTCCTCGACTCTTCTTACCTCGAACACCGGGGAGCTGTTTTTT. Its product reads: CASSSTLLTSNTGELFF.